This entry lists 32 T cell receptor beta chains sequenced from one sample in a study of blood T cell repertoires in COVID-19. Only in-frame clones appear in the TCRdb table, and some are missing; sequencing was by immunoSEQ multiplex PCR. Here the sample spans about 91,000 clones, 70% to 90% being singletons. The sequenced material came from peripheral blood. The receptors stem from a woman aged 70 to 79 with acute or convalescent COVID-19.

The rearrangement joins TRBV6-1 to TRBJ1-6; D not resolved. The V end was cut by 3 bases, the J end by 10 bases, with 10 bases between. Germline CDR1 MNHNS, CDR2 SASEGT. The CDR3 has 13 residues. The CDR3 nucleotides read TGTGCCAGCAGTGATCACTCCCGCTCACCCCTCCACTTT. The encoded protein is CASSDHSRSPLHF.

The chain uses TRBV7-8 and TRBJ2-5; tentative D call: TRBD1 (6 bases). The CDR3 loop spans 18 amino acids. Germline V gene data show CDR1 as SGHVS and CDR2 as FQNEAQ. The V and J ends lost 1 base and 5 bases respectively, with 23 bases between them. DNA for the CDR3: TGTGCCAGCAGCTTAGGACCCCTGGGACACGGCCTTTGGGAGACCCAGTACTTC. Translating it yields CASSLGPLGHGLWETQYF.

The rearrangement uses TRBV27 and TRBJ2-5; tentative D call: TRBD2 (6 bases). The CDR3 is made up of 15 amino acids. CDR1 MNHEY and CDR2 SMNVEV come from the germline V gene (reference sequence). The V and J ends lost 1 base and 4 bases respectively, with 13 bases between them. The CDR3 nucleotides are TGTGCCAGCAGTTTATTTATGCAGGGAGGAGAGACCCAGTACTTC. It codes for CASSLFMQGGETQYF.

This CDR3 is CASSLGLAAGELFF. The DNA of the CDR3 is TGTGCCAGCAGCTTGGGACTAGCGGCCGGGGAGCTGTTTTTT. V and J are TRBV7-9 and TRBJ2-2, with 11 bases matching TRBD2. Trimming cost V 3 bases and J 6 bases; bases outside gene matches: 0. The germline gives CDR1 SEHNR, CDR2 FQNEAQ (reference sequence). This CDR3 is 14 amino acids long.

The table lists this clone with a few counts. The chain recombines TRBV12-5 with TRBJ2-1, with 10 bases identical to TRBD2. With 4 bases clipped from V and 8 bases from J, the junction kept 5 bases outside the gene matches. Germline CDR1 reads LGHNT; CDR2 reads FRNRAP. This CDR3 is 14 amino acids long. The DNA for the CDR3 is TGTGCTAGTGGTTCTAGCGGGAGAGACTATGAGCAGTTCTTC. Translated: CASGSSGRDYEQFF.

The table lists this clone with a count of one. V is TRBV5-1 and J is TRBJ1-2; D may be TRBD1 (6 bases). The V gene's germline CDR1 is SGHRS and CDR2 YFSETQ. V shed 0 bases and J shed 1 base, with 10 bases lying between them. The CDR3 covers 15 residues. The DNA for the CDR3 is TGCGCCAGCAGCTTGGGTATGGACAGTAACTATGGCTACACCTTC. Its protein product is CASSLGMDSNYGYTF.

A single count supports this clone. The genes are TRBV12-3 or TRBV12-4 and TRBJ2-1; 10 bases agree with TRBD1. The CDR3 consists of 13 residues. V dropped 6 bases and J dropped 7; count of bases not matched to a gene: 3. The CDR3 DNA reads TGTGCCAGCAGCGACAGGGGGCCGAATGAGCAGTTCTTC. Residues: CASSDRGPNEQFF.

The chain employs TRBV5-4 and TRBJ2-7, with 7 bases fitting TRBD2. Germline trimming cut 4 bases from V and 3 bases from J; bases unmatched to any gene: 7. The CDR3 length is 14 residues. CDR1 and CDR2 (germline): SGHNT, YYREEE (reference sequence). DNA for the CDR3: TGTGCCAGCAGCATTTCGGGAGGAATCTACGAGCAGTACTTC. It specifies CASSISGGIYEQYF. Filled out from reference TRBV5-4 and TRBJ2-7, the complete variable domain reads ETGVTQSPTHLIKTRGQQVTLRCSSQSGHNTVSWYQQALGQGPQFIFQYYREEENGRGNFPPRFSGLQFPNYSSELNVNALELDDSALYLCASSISGGIYEQYFGPGTRLTVT.

The gene calls are TRBV7-9 and TRBJ2-2, with 7 positions matching TRBD1. V was clipped by 5 bases and J by 3 bases; unmatched bases: 6. There are 15 residues in the CDR3. Germline V gene lookup returns CDR1 SEHNR and CDR2 FQNEAQ (reference sequence). The CDR3 nucleotides are TGTGCCAGCAGCCGATCGACAGGGCACACCGGGGAGCTGTTTTTT. Translating gives CASSRSTGHTGELFF.

V gene TRBV30 combines with J gene TRBJ2-7, with 9 bases lining up with TRBD1. V dropped 0 bases and J dropped 6; count of bases not matched to a gene: 9. Germline V gene lookup returns CDR1 GTSNPN and CDR2 SVGIG (reference sequence). This CDR3 spans 15 amino acids. Here the CDR3 DNA reads TGTGCCTGGAGTGTACGGGACAGGGTTGAACGCGAGCAGTACTTC. It is translated as CAWSVRDRVEREQYF.

Regarding this clone: The CDR3 carries no conserved terminal phenylalanine or tryptophan, so it likely arises from a read error. Because the CDR3's place on the DNA is in doubt, the DNA is left out and the CDR3 is given as listed by TCRdb. V is TRBV2 and J is TRBJ2-7; the table names TRBD2, a call not compared with the DNA. Per germline, CDR1 SNHLY and CDR2 FYNNEI. Counting both end residues, the CDR3 totals 12 amino acids. The CDR3: CASSEARETPTM.

The rearrangement uses TRBV5-5 and TRBJ2-1; no definite D call. Per germline, CDR1 SGHKS and CDR2 YYEKEE (reference sequence). The CDR3 totals 15 residues. V lost 2 bases and J 10 bases, leaving 19 bases between the germline ends. The CDR3: CASSLSRNDIGEQFF. In DNA form, the CDR3 reads TGTGCCAGCAGCTTATCCAGGAACGATATAGGCGAGCAGTTCTTC.

The chain uses TRBV7-2 and TRBJ1-4; 7 bases map to TRBD1. Germline CDR1 reads SGHTA; CDR2 reads FQGNSA. The CDR3 contains 15 residues. The trim removed 3 bases at V and 7 bases at J, leaving 8 bases unmatched. The CDR3 DNA reads TGTGCCAGCAGCTTTGACAGGGTAACCGGTGAAAAACTGTTTTTT. Translating gives CASSFDRVTGEKLFF.

The chain employs TRBV30 and TRBJ2-1; TRBD2 agrees at 13 bases. Per the germline V gene, CDR1 is GTSNPN and CDR2 is SVGIG (reference sequence). V gave up 2 bases and J gave up 7 bases; unmatched junction bases: 5. The CDR3 covers 15 residues. This CDR3 is CAWSTSGRASNEQFF. The CDR3 nucleotides read TGTGCCTGGAGTACTAGCGGGAGGGCCTCGAATGAGCAGTTCTTC.

The V and J genes are TRBV27 and TRBJ1-3, with 7 nucleotides matching TRBD1. CDR1 and CDR2 (germline): MNHEY, SMNVEV (reference sequence). V shed 7 bases, J shed 3 bases, and the junction held 6 bases outside the gene matches. The CDR3 consists of 14 residues. The CDR3 DNA reads TGTGCCAGCACTCCAGGGGGATATGGAAACACCATATATTTT. Protein: CASTPGGYGNTIYF.

The chain is built from TRBV30 and TRBJ1-2, with D unresolved. V shed 0 bases and J shed 4 bases, with 18 bases lying between them. Germline-derived CDR1 and CDR2 are GTSNPN and SVGIG (reference sequence). This CDR3 contains 16 residues. The CDR3: CAWSVLARRQFYGYTF. CDR3 coding DNA: TGTGCCTGGAGTGTACTAGCTCGACGACAATTCTATGGCTACACCTTC.

This clone has more than one count but fewer than ten. V is TRBV7-6 and J is TRBJ2-1, with 8 bases fitting TRBD2. The CDR3 loop spans 15 amino acids. The J segment lost 6 bases and the V segment lost 1 base, leaving 5 bases of the junction unmatched. The germline V gene encodes CDR1 SGHVS and CDR2 FNYEAQ. CDR3 region: CASSLDTGTSNEQFF. CDR3 sequence (DNA): TGTGCCAGCAGCTTAGATACCGGGACTAGCAATGAGCAGTTCTTC.

The genes are TRBV19 and TRBJ2-3; TRBD1 is a possible D gene (6 bases). Between the trimmed V and J ends, which lost 3 bases and 4 bases, there was a span of 23 bases. Germline values: CDR1 LNHDA, CDR2 SQIVND (reference sequence). CDR3 length equals 18 residues. The CDR3 region is CASSMNFGQSFSADTQYF. In DNA, the CDR3 is TGTGCCAGTAGTATGAATTTCGGACAGTCTTTCAGTGCAGATACGCAGTATTTT.

This chain connects TRBV5-1 to TRBJ1-2; 11 nucleotides align to TRBD1. V shed 4 bases and J 8 bases; nucleotides not matched to a gene: 25. Germline CDR1 and CDR2: SGHRS and YFSETQ. There are 20 residues in the CDR3. CDR3: CASSPGTGGNFGLRTLGYTF. CDR3 nucleotides: TGCGCCAGCAGCCCCGGGACAGGGGGTAATTTTGGGCTTCGAACGTTGGGCTACACCTTC.

The rearrangement joins TRBV11-2 to TRBJ2-1, with 8 bases that match TRBD2. Germline CDR1 SGHAT, CDR2 FQNNGV. The CDR3 runs 16 residues. The V and J ends lost 2 bases and 8 bases, in that order; junction bases with no gene match: 11. CDR3 region: CASSLSGGRQNHEQFF. DNA for the CDR3: TGTGCCAGCAGCTTATCGGGCGGGAGGCAAAACCATGAGCAGTTCTTC.

This rearrangement joins TRBV27 to TRBJ2-4; tentatively, D is TRBD1 (5 bases). Trimming removed 4 bases from V and 6 bases from J, with 10 bases in between. CDR1 is MNHEY, CDR2 SMNVEV, per germline (reference sequence). This CDR3 spans 13 amino acids. This CDR3 reads CASSSQAGNIQYF. CDR3 bases: TGTGCCAGCAGTTCACAGGCCGGAAACATTCAGTACTTC.

This clone showed up just once. The rearrangement uses TRBV3-1 (or the pseudogene TRBV3-2) and TRBJ2-3; TRBD2 aligns across 7 bases. Germline lookup yields CDR1 LGHDT and CDR2 YNNKEL (reference sequence). V dropped 4 bases and J dropped 6; count of bases not matched to a gene: 10. The CDR3 totals 15 residues. DNA of the CDR3: TGTGCCAGCAGCCCGTGGGGGGGGAGTGCGGATACGCAGTATTTT. Residues: CASSPWGGSADTQYF.

Only a few counts were recorded for this clone. This sequence joins TRBV14 and TRBJ1-1, with TRBD1 as a possible D gene (5 bases). The CDR3 covers 15 residues. Germline V gene data show CDR1 as SGHDN and CDR2 as FVKESK. V lost 1 base to trimming and J lost 1 base, with 10 bases between them. The CDR3 protein is CASSQVSGWNTEAFF. CDR3 DNA: TGTGCCAGCAGCCAAGTCTCAGGGTGGAACACTGAAGCTTTCTTT.

This rearrangement joins TRBV5-5 to TRBJ2-1; weak D call: TRBD2 (6 bases). Germline V gene data show CDR1 as SGHKS and CDR2 as YYEKEE (reference sequence). CDR3 size: 14 residues. V dropped 0 bases and J dropped 9 bases, with 13 bases sitting between them. The CDR3 nucleotides are TGTGCCAGCAGCTTGGGACTAGGCGGCCGTGAGCAGTTCTTC. Encoded protein: CASSLGLGGREQFF.

The chain combines TRBV6-5 with TRBJ1-2; D ambiguous. V lost 6 bases, J lost 6 bases, and 17 bases lay in between. The CDR3 has 14 amino acids. Germline V gene data show CDR1 as MNHEY and CDR2 as SVGAGI. CDR3 loop: CASRNPGFLNGYTF. CDR3 DNA sequence: TGTGCCAGCAGAAATCCGGGGTTTTTAAATGGCTACACCTTC.

J is TRBJ1-1 and V is TRBV5-4, with 8 bases aligning to TRBD1. Per germline, CDR1 SGHNT and CDR2 YYREEE (reference sequence). V dropped 1 base and J dropped 5; count of bases not matched to a gene: 4. The CDR3 is made up of 14 amino acids. CDR3 sequence: CASSLKTGGTEAFF. The CDR3 nucleotides read TGTGCCAGCAGCTTGAAAACAGGGGGGACTGAAGCTTTCTTT.

A few counts support this clone. The chain couples TRBV14 to TRBJ2-7; 8 bases are a match to TRBD1. This CDR3 comprises 16 residues. Germline CDR1 reads SGHDN; CDR2 reads FVKESK. The ends lost 1 base at V and 2 bases at J; junction bases unmatched: 7. The CDR3 DNA sequence: TGTGCCAGCAGCCAAGTAGACAGGGGATTTACCTACGAGCAGTACTTC. Protein product: CASSQVDRGFTYEQYF. The variable domain in full, completed from reference TRBV14 and TRBJ2-7, reads EAGVTQFPSHSVIEKGQTVTLRCDPISGHDNLYWYRRVMGKEIKFLLHFVKESKQDESGMPNNRFLAERTGGTYSTLKVQPAELEDSGVYFCASSQVDRGFTYEQYFGPGTRLTVT.

The genes are TRBV27 and TRBJ1-5, with D unclear. The CDR3 consists of 15 residues. The V end was cut by 8 bases, the J end by 2 bases, with 16 bases between. Germline-derived CDR1 and CDR2 are MNHEY and SMNVEV (reference sequence). CDR3 region: CASAAGRVGNQPQHF. DNA of the CDR3: TGTGCCAGCGCCGCGGGCCGCGTGGGCAATCAGCCCCAGCATTTT.

This chain joins TRBV30 and TRBJ1-2; 10 bases fit TRBD1. V shed 4 bases, J shed 8 bases, and the junction held 10 bases outside the gene matches. Germline V gene lookup returns CDR1 GTSNPN and CDR2 SVGIG (reference sequence). The CDR3 spans 14 residues. The CDR3 here is CAWTPGQGVRGYTF. For the CDR3, the DNA is TGTGCCTGGACCCCCGGACAGGGGGTGCGGGGCTACACCTTC.

The gene calls are TRBV4-2 and TRBJ1-2; D may be TRBD1 (5 bases). Germline V gives CDR1 LGHNA, CDR2 YNFKEQ. Trimming shortened V by 1 base and J by 4 bases, and 13 bases separated the two germline ends. This CDR3 has 15 amino acids. The DNA of the CDR3 is TGTGCCAGCAGCCAAGTACTGCAGGGTCTCTATGGCTACACCTTC. It translates to CASSQVLQGLYGYTF.

V usage is TRBV7-3 and J usage is TRBJ1-5; 8 nucleotides line up with TRBD1. The V gene end was trimmed by 5 bases and the J gene end by 2 bases; junction bases not matched to a gene: 11. The CDR3 sequence is 17 residues long. Germline lookup yields CDR1 SGHTA and CDR2 FQGTGA. CDR3: CASSLGQGVLGNQPQHF. The CDR3 DNA sequence: TGTGCCAGCAGCCTAGGACAGGGCGTGCTGGGCAATCAGCCCCAGCATTTT.

The chain joins TRBV7-9 to TRBJ1-1; possibly TRBD1 for D (5 bases). There are 14 residues in the CDR3. Per germline, CDR1 SEHNR and CDR2 FQNEAQ (reference sequence). V shed 4 bases and J shed 4 bases, with 13 bases lying between them. CDR3 sequence: CASSSDNSGTEAFF. The CDR3 region has the DNA TGTGCCAGCAGCTCGGACAATTCGGGCACTGAAGCTTTCTTT.